This T cell receptor (beta chain) appears in the sequencing data of a study of T cells after yellow fever vaccination. Making TCR cDNA involved 5'RACE template switching, which added UMIs and a universal primer site. TCRdb redid the calling of the 5' RACE reads with MiXCR, one entry per CDR3 protein. The table records 200,000 to 300,000 distinct CDR3 sequences, about 7% of them present only once. Trimming stripped 7 bases from V and 1 base from J, with 20 bases between. This CDR3 is built from 15 residues. Germline assignment: CDR1 SQVTM and CDR2 ANQGSEA. General study points: A small proportion of clonotypes was detected in both the CD4 and CD8 compartments. Reappearance after the booster was seen for most primary-vaccination clones, at 96% CD4 and roughly 90% CD8.

As concerns this clonotype: Its target is unknown.

This specimen consisted of CD4+ T cells sorted from PBMCs, obtained on the day of the yellow fever booster vaccination. The receptor's source is a man aged 25-45 years who received the YFV17D yellow fever vaccine. This chain joins TRBV29-1 and TRBJ2-7; D may be TRBD1 (7 bases). CDR3 amino acids: CSARTAAGGSYEQYF. The CDR3 nucleotides are TGCAGCGCCCGCACGGCGGCAGGGGGGTCCTACGAGCAGTACTTC.